A single sample is the source of the 13 T cell receptor beta chains below, sequenced in a study of cytomegalovirus exposure and HLA in healthy donors. The study ran its PCR with 60 Vbeta and 13 Jbeta primers. TCRdb's table, derived via immunoSEQ multiplex PCR, lists solely in-frame clones and lacks some. The repertoire holds around 120,000 clones, with approximately 82% as singletons. Source material: PBMCs. Every receptor here comes from a boy aged 2 to 10 in good health and CMV-seronegative.

This clone was picked up a small number of times. The chain employs TRBV19 and TRBJ2-3; D is perhaps TRBD1 (5 bases). The V end was cut by 10 bases, the J end by 0 bases, with 11 bases between. The CDR3 is 13 residues long. CDR1 and CDR2 (germline): LNHDA, SQIVND (reference sequence). The CDR3 DNA reads TGTGCCACTTCGACAGATAGCACAGATACGCAGTATTTT. Protein product: CATSTDSTDTQYF.

V and J are TRBV7-3 and TRBJ1-1; D unclear. Trimming took off 4 bases at V and 3 bases at J, with 12 bases between the two ends. CDR3 length: 14 amino acids. Germline V CDR1 and CDR2: SGHTA, FQGTGA. CDR3 nucleotides: TGTGCCAGCAGCTCCCGAGGCTTCGACACTGAAGCTTTCTTT. Protein sequence: CASSSRGFDTEAFF.

The V call is TRBV15, the J call TRBJ1-2; 10 bases match TRBD1. Trimming removed 5 bases from V and 4 bases from J; junction bases left unmatched: 7. Germline V gives CDR1 LNHNV, CDR2 YYDKDF (reference sequence). There are 15 residues in the CDR3. CDR3: CATSPRTGGTYGYTF. CDR3 sequence (DNA): TGTGCCACCAGCCCTCGGACAGGGGGGACCTATGGCTACACCTTC.

This chain joins TRBV15 and TRBJ1-1; TRBD1 aligns across 10 bases. Germline CDR1 reads LNHNV; CDR2 reads YYDKDF (reference sequence). This CDR3 spans 15 amino acids. The V segment lost 0 bases and the J segment 3 bases; nucleotides outside the gene matches: 1. The CDR3, as DNA: TGTGCCACCAGCAGAGATGGACAGGGGGACACTGAAGCTTTCTTT. Translated: CATSRDGQGDTEAFF.

The chain is built from TRBV4-1 and TRBJ2-4; D may be TRBD1 (6 bases). The CDR3 consists of 15 residues. Germline lookup yields CDR1 MGHRA and CDR2 YSYEKL. The V gene lost 4 bases and the J gene lost 8 bases, with 18 bases spanning the gap. CDR3 sequence reads: CASSLQLWAGDIQYF. CDR3 DNA sequence: TGCGCCAGCAGCCTGCAGTTGTGGGCAGGGGACATTCAGTACTTC.

This clone has a single count. The chain recombines TRBV2 with TRBJ2-7; 11 nucleotides align to TRBD2. From germline, CDR1 is SNHLY and CDR2 FYNNEI. V lost 2 bases and J lost 4; bases outside the gene matches: 7. CDR3 length equals 16 residues. The CDR3 loop is CASSEIGLAGRYEQYV. CDR3 DNA: TGTGCCAGCAGTGAAATAGGACTAGCGGGCAGGTACGAGCAGTACGTC.

The chain has TRBV4-2 and TRBJ2-1; D is perhaps TRBD2 (6 bases). The length of the CDR3 is 15 residues. V was clipped by 0 bases and J by 6 bases, with 12 bases between them. CDR1 is LGHNA, CDR2 YNFKEQ, per germline. This CDR3 is CASSQEETSPNEQFF. Here the CDR3 DNA reads TGTGCCAGCAGCCAAGAGGAGACTAGTCCCAATGAGCAGTTCTTC.

J is TRBJ2-1 and V is TRBV6-5; D is possibly TRBD2 (5 bases). The V end lost 3 bases, the J end lost 6 bases, and 15 bases lay between the germline ends. CDR3 length equals 15 residues. From germline, CDR1 is MNHEY and CDR2 SVGAGI. CDR3 loop: CASSYSAAGGNEQFF. The CDR3 bases are TGTGCCAGCAGTTATTCGGCGGCGGGTGGCAATGAGCAGTTCTTC.

CDR3 nucleotides: TGTGCCAGCAGTGATCGGCAACAGGGTCGATCTGAAGCTTTCTTT. Protein product: CASSDRQQGRSEAFF. The gene calls are TRBV25-1 and TRBJ1-1, with a weak D call TRBD1 (6 bases). The CDR3 is 15 residues long. Between the trimmed V and J ends, which lost 3 bases and 6 bases, there was a span of 17 bases. Germline-derived CDR1 and CDR2 are MGHDK and SYGVNS.

The chain joins TRBV6-5 to TRBJ2-4, with a possible D match to TRBD2 (5 bases). The V end was cut by 4 bases, the J end by 3 bases, with 7 bases between. The CDR3 contains 13 residues. Looked up from germline, CDR1 is MNHEY and CDR2 is SVGAGI. CDR3 nucleotides: TGTGCCAGCAGTTCGGGGATCAAAAACATTCAGTACTTC. Translated: CASSSGIKNIQYF.

The J gene is TRBJ1-1, the V gene TRBV4-2; a weak D match, TRBD1 (5 bases). This CDR3 comprises 17 residues. Looked up from germline, CDR1 is LGHNA and CDR2 is YNFKEQ. Trimming shortened V by 1 base and J by 1 base, and 16 bases separated the two germline ends. CDR3 coding DNA: TGTGCCAGCAGCCAAGGAGGGGAGGGGCAGGGGAACACTGAAGCTTTCTTT. This sequence encodes CASSQGGEGQGNTEAFF.

This chain joins TRBV27 and TRBJ1-1; D uncertain. Germline lookup yields CDR1 MNHEY and CDR2 SMNVEV (reference sequence). Trimming shortened V by 0 bases and J by 3 bases, and 8 bases separated the two germline ends. The CDR3 is 14 amino acids. This chain's CDR3 is CASSLSGTYTEAFF. The CDR3 DNA reads TGTGCCAGCAGTTTATCGGGCACCTACACTGAAGCTTTCTTT.

The V and J genes are TRBV5-1 and TRBJ1-2; maybe TRBD1 (6 bases). CDR1 is SGHRS, CDR2 YFSETQ, per germline. The CDR3 totals 17 residues. The V and J ends lost 0 bases and 0 bases respectively, with 15 bases between them. This CDR3 is CASSLAGMGASNYGYTF. The CDR3 nucleotides are TGCGCCAGCAGCTTGGCCGGGATGGGGGCTTCTAACTATGGCTACACCTTC.